The T cell receptor (beta chain) described here comes from a study of T cells after yellow fever vaccination. Notes on the study in general: Any FACS-sorted repertoire could hold abundant clonotypes that contaminate it from the bulk population.

This clonotype came up a few times. Its antigen is not known. Germline loops: CDR1 SEHNR, CDR2 FQNEAQ (reference sequence). The CDR3 contains 13 residues. With 6 bases removed from V and 0 bases from J, the gap between germline ends came to 8 bases. TCRdb re-analysed the 5' RACE reads in MiXCR, keeping a single row per CDR3 protein. The sample has about 580,000 distinct CDR3 sequences; roughly a sixth are singletons. The gene calls are TRBV7-9 and TRBJ1-1; maybe TRBD1 (5 bases). The sample consisted of PBMCs, taken around 5 days after the first yellow fever vaccination. This TCR was sampled from a young man who received the YFV17D yellow fever vaccine. This chain's CDR3 is CASRKQVNTEAFF. CDR3 nucleotides: TGTGCCAGCAGGAAACAGGTGAACACTGAAGCTTTCTTT.